These T cell receptor beta chains were read from a single sample in a study of blood T cell repertoires in COVID-19. Generated by immunoSEQ multiplex PCR, the TCRdb table keeps only in-frame clones and is missing some. The repertoire holds 200,000 to 300,000 clones, with around 86% as singletons. The sequencing sample was made of PBMCs or T cells enriched from blood (not recorded which). The source is a woman in her thirties or forties with acute COVID-19. Each CDR3 is given with its conserved first and last residue. A D gene is named only where the DNA matches it firmly. Expanded clones get a size class; other rows say once, few or many, or leave the size out.

TRBV18	NA	NA	TRBJ1-3	CASSPPGDSGNTIYF	TGTGCCAGCTCACCCCCGGGGGACTCTGGAAACACCATATATTTT
TRBV5-1	TRBD1	NA	TRBJ1-1	CASSYDGTVGSEAFF	TGCGCCAGCAGCTACGACGGGACAGTTGGCAGCGAAGCTTTCTTT
TRBV19	TRBD1	NA	TRBJ2-3	CASRNSGTGTDTQYF	TGTGCCAGTAGGAACTCCGGGACAGGCACAGATACGCAGTATTTT
TRBV7-2	TRBD2	NA	TRBJ2-1	CASSLVWREGRNEQFF	TGTGCCAGCAGCTTAGTTTGGCGGGAGGGCCGGAATGAGCAGTTCTTC
TRBV30	TRBD1	NA	TRBJ2-1	CAWSAGQAHNEQFF	TGTGCCTGGAGTGCGGGACAGGCCCACAATGAGCAGTTCTTC
TRBV6-2/TRBV6-3	TRBD1	NA	TRBJ2-1	CASSRKQGHNEQFF	TGTGCCAGCAGTCGAAAACAGGGGCACAATGAGCAGTTCTTC
TRBV6-5	TRBD2	once	TRBJ2-1	CASSSLAGGQFF	TGTGCCAGCAGTTCCCTAGCGGGAGGGCAGTTCTTC
TRBV4-1	TRBD1	NA	TRBJ1-4	CASTNKGTGLNEKLFF	TGCGCCAGCACTAACAAGGGGACAGGCCTTAATGAAAAACTGTTTTTT
TRBV7-2	TRBD1	NA	TRBJ1-3	CASSFTGVVSSGNTIYF	TGTGCCAGCAGCTTTACAGGGGTCGTTTCCTCTGGAAACACCATATATTTT
TRBV5-6	TRBD2	NA	TRBJ2-7	CASSRLAELYEQYF	TGTGCCAGCAGCCGCCTAGCGGAACTCTACGAGCAGTACTTC
TRBV19	TRBD2	NA	TRBJ2-7	CASSSGRAGEQYF	TGTGCCAGTAGTAGCGGGAGGGCTGGCGAGCAGTACTTC
TRBV9	TRBD1	NA	TRBJ1-2	CASSTQGQGASNYGYTF	TGTGCCAGCAGCACCCAGGGACAGGGGGCTTCTAACTATGGCTACACCTTC
TRBV7-8	TRBD1	NA	TRBJ1-5	CASSHLPGQGDQPQHF	TGTGCCAGCAGCCACCTCCCGGGACAGGGCGATCAGCCCCAGCATTTT
TRBV25-1	NA	NA	TRBJ2-5	CASSEALRDGLQETQYF	TGTGCCAGCAGTGAAGCGCTCAGGGATGGACTACAAGAGACCCAGTACTTC
TRBV10-3	TRBD2	NA	TRBJ2-7	CATAPGGAGGSEDEQYF	TGTGCCACAGCCCCCGGAGGAGCGGGAGGGTCCGAGGACGAGCAGTACTTC
TRBV29-1	NA	NA	TRBJ2-3	CSVGARGRLSDTQYF	TGCAGCGTTGGGGCTCGGGGAAGGCTGTCAGATACGCAGTATTTT
TRBV3-1/TRBV3-2	NA	NA	TRBJ1-2	CASSQTESNLGRYF	TGTGCCAGCAGCCAAACAGAATCGAATTTGGGGCGATACTTC